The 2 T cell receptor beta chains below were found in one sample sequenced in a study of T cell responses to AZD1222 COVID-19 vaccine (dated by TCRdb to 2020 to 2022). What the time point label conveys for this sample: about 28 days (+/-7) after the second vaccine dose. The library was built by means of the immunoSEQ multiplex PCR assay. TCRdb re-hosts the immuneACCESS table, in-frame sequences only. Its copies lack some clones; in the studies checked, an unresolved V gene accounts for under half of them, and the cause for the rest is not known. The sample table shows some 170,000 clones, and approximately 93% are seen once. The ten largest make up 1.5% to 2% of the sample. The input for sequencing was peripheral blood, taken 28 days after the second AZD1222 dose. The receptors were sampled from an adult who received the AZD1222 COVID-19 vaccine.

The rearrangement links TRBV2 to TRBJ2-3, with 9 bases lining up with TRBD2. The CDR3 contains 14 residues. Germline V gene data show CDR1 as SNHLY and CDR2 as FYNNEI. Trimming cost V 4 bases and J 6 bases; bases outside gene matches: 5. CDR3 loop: CASSGLAGGDTQYF. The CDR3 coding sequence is TGTGCCAGCAGTGGTCTGGCGGGAGGGGATACGCAGTATTTT. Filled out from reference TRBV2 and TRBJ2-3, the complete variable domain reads EPEVTQTPSHQVTQMGQEVILRCVPISNHLYFYWYRQILGQKVEFLVSFYNNEISEKSEIFDDQFSVERPDGSNFTLKIRSTKLEDSAMYFCASSGLAGGDTQYFGPGTRLTVL.

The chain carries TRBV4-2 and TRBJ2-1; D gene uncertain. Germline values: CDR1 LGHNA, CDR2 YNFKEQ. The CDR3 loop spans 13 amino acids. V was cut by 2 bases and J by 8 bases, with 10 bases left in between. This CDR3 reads CASSQPPNDEQFF. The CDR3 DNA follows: TGTGCCAGCAGCCAACCCCCGAACGATGAGCAGTTCTTC.